Listed below are T cell receptor beta chains from one sample, sequenced in a study of human T cells and chemical hapten exposure. MiXCR, applied by TCRdb to the RACE reads, yields one record per CDR3 protein. The sample contains approximately 88,000 distinct CDR3 sequences, 13% of which appear only once. The sequencing used whole blood, collected in connection with sensitization to the hapten diphenylcyclopropenone (DPC). These TCRs come from a woman between 50 and 59 years old with alopecia areata. Some clones in this sample may be carry-over from other donors' samples. Each CDR3 is given with its conserved first and last residue. D genes are given only for firm matches. The listing skips clone size in some rows; elsewhere it reads once, few, many or a size class.

DNA: TGCGCCAGCAGGCTGACGGGAGGGATCTACAATGAGCAGTTCTTC; CDR3: CASRLTGGIYNEQFF; size: many; J: TRBJ2-1; V: TRBV5-1; D: TRBD2
DNA: TGCGCCAGCAGCTTGGACGGGGCCGGTGGCTACACCTTC; CDR3: CASSLDGAGGYTF; size: NA; J: TRBJ1-2; V: TRBV5-1; D: NA
DNA: TGCGCCAGCAGTAAAGGGACAGGGGGGAATCAGCCCCAGCATTTT; CDR3: CASSKGTGGNQPQHF; size: many; J: TRBJ1-5; V: TRBV10-2; D: TRBD1
DNA: TGTGCCAGCAGCCTATCTCTAGCGGGAGGAAAGACCCAGTACTTC; CDR3: CASSLSLAGGKTQYF; size: NA; J: TRBJ2-5; V: TRBV3-1; D: TRBD2
DNA: TGTGCCAGCAGCCCTCCGATGGATGAGCAGTTCTTC; CDR3: CASSPPMDEQFF; size: NA; J: TRBJ2-1; V: TRBV11-2; D: NA
DNA: TGCAGCGTTTCTGGCAGGGGTAACTACGAGCAGTACTTC; CDR3: CSVSGRGNYEQYF; size: many; J: TRBJ2-7; V: TRBV29-1; D: NA
DNA: TGTGCCAGCAGTAGAGGACTAGCGGACCCGAATCGAGGGTCCGAGCAGTACTTC; CDR3: CASSRGLADPNRGSEQYF; size: few; J: TRBJ2-7; V: TRBV12-3/TRBV12-4; D: TRBD2
DNA: TGTGCCAGCAGCCAGGGGCAGAAGTATCAGCCCCAGCATTTT; CDR3: CASSQGQKYQPQHF; size: few; J: TRBJ1-5; V: TRBV3-1; D: NA
DNA: TGCAGTGCTAGCACTCTAGCGGGTCCAGAGACCCAGTACTTC; CDR3: CSASTLAGPETQYF; size: few; J: TRBJ2-5; V: TRBV20-1; D: TRBD2
DNA: TGCGCCAGCAGCTTGGGCTCAACCCTAGCGGGAGGAGGAGATACGCAGTATTTT; CDR3: CASSLGSTLAGGGDTQYF; size: many; J: TRBJ2-3; V: TRBV5-1; D: TRBD2
DNA: TGTGCCAGCAGGACCCTAGCGGGAGGACAAGAGACCCAGTACTTC; CDR3: CASRTLAGGQETQYF; size: NA; J: TRBJ2-5; V: TRBV3-2; D: NA
DNA: TGCAGTGCTAGAGGCCCTAGCTTGAATGAGCAGTTCTTC; CDR3: CSARGPSLNEQFF; size: NA; J: TRBJ2-1; V: TRBV20-1; D: NA
DNA: TGCGCCAGCAGCGTGGAGGGACTCAATACGCAGTATTTT; CDR3: CASSVEGLNTQYF; size: few; J: TRBJ2-3; V: TRBV5-1; D: NA
DNA: TGTGCCAGCAGTGGGGCCGGGGGCAATCAGCCCCAGCATTTT; CDR3: CASSGAGGNQPQHF; size: NA; J: TRBJ1-5; V: TRBV2; D: NA
DNA: TGTGCCAGCAGCCCCGCGGCGGGAGGGGGCAAAAATGAGCAGTTCTTC; CDR3: CASSPAAGGGKNEQFF; size: many; J: TRBJ2-1; V: TRBV7-6; D: TRBD2
DNA: TGTGCCAGCAGCTTTATGAGAGACGAGCAGTACTTC; CDR3: CASSFMRDEQYF; size: many; J: TRBJ2-7; V: TRBV11-1; D: NA
DNA: TGTGCCAGCAGCCGAGACGGATTATCCTACAATGAGCAGTTCTTC; CDR3: CASSRDGLSYNEQFF; size: many; J: TRBJ2-1; V: TRBV11-2; D: NA
DNA: TGTGCCAGCTGTTCCGGACAACTCTCTGGGGCCAACGTCCGGACTTTC; CDR3: CASCSGQLSGANVRTF; size: few; J: TRBJ2-6; V: TRBV6-6; D: NA
DNA: TGTGCCAGCAGCCCAGTCGGGAGCAATCAGCCCCAGCATTTT; CDR3: CASSPVGSNQPQHF; size: NA; J: TRBJ1-5; V: TRBV6-5; D: NA
DNA: TGTGCCAGCAGCCAAGGCCCCCCCAAGAGTGACAGCGAGCAGTTCTTC; CDR3: CASSQGPPKSDSEQFF; size: NA; J: TRBJ2-1; V: TRBV3-1; D: NA
DNA: TGTGCCAGCAGCTCCCGGGGGGGGGAGCTGTTTTTT; CDR3: CASSSRGGELFF; size: many; J: TRBJ2-2; V: TRBV13; D: NA
DNA: TGTGCCAGCAGCCCGGACACCCATAATGAAAAACTGTTTTTT; CDR3: CASSPDTHNEKLFF; size: NA; J: TRBJ1-4; V: TRBV7-9; D: NA
DNA: TGCGCCAGCAGGAATTCATGGAACACTGAAGCTTTCTTT; CDR3: CASRNSWNTEAFF; size: NA; J: TRBJ1-1; V: TRBV5-1; D: NA
DNA: TGTGCCAGCCTCGAGGGGGTGCGCAATGAGCAGTTCTTC; CDR3: CASLEGVRNEQFF; size: few; J: TRBJ2-1; V: TRBV12-3/TRBV12-4; D: NA
DNA: TGTGCCAGCAGCCAAGTTATCGGTCAAACAAATCAGCCCCAGCATTTT; CDR3: CASSQVIGQTNQPQHF; size: many; J: TRBJ1-5; V: TRBV4-2; D: NA
DNA: TGCAGTGCTAGAGGGGGTTCCGACCTCCAAGAGACCCAGTACTTC; CDR3: CSARGGSDLQETQYF; size: few; J: TRBJ2-5; V: TRBV20-1; D: NA
DNA: TGTGCCAGCAGCCGGGCCTCTGGGGCCAACGTCCTGACTTTC; CDR3: CASSRASGANVLTF; size: many; J: TRBJ2-6; V: TRBV14; D: NA
DNA: TGCAGCGTTGAAGTGACTCCGGGAAATACTGAAGCTTTCTTT; CDR3: CSVEVTPGNTEAFF; size: many; J: TRBJ1-1; V: TRBV29-1; D: NA
DNA: TGCAGTGCTAGAATGGGTGCCTATGGCTACACCTTC; CDR3: CSARMGAYGYTF; size: NA; J: TRBJ1-2; V: TRBV20-1; D: NA
DNA: TGTGCCAGCAGCCTCAGACAGACAACAGCTGAGCAGTTCTTC; CDR3: CASSLRQTTAEQFF; size: NA; J: TRBJ2-1; V: TRBV3-1; D: NA
DNA: TGTGCCAGCAGCCCATCACTGGACAGTGGGGCACGTACTGAAGCTTTCTTT; CDR3: CASSPSLDSGARTEAFF; size: few; J: TRBJ1-1; V: TRBV3-1; D: NA
DNA: TGCAGTGCCCCCCCCTTTGAGGGGAGCACCTACGAGCAGTACTTC; CDR3: CSAPPFEGSTYEQYF; size: NA; J: TRBJ2-7; V: TRBV20-1; D: NA
DNA: TGTGCCAGCAAGACGTTTGTTAGCAATCAGCCCCAGCATTTT; CDR3: CASKTFVSNQPQHF; size: few; J: TRBJ1-5; V: TRBV19; D: NA
DNA: TGTGCCAGCAGCTTATCCGTATCCCTTAACAATGAGCAGTTCTTC; CDR3: CASSLSVSLNNEQFF; size: few; J: TRBJ2-1; V: TRBV7-6; D: NA
DNA: TGCGCCAGCAGCTTTTTACAGATACAAAGCAACACTGAAGCTTTCTTT; CDR3: CASSFLQIQSNTEAFF; size: many; J: TRBJ1-1; V: TRBV5-1; D: NA
DNA: TGCAGTGCGAAAGGACTAGTGACGGGCGGGGAGCTGTTTTTT; CDR3: CSAKGLVTGGELFF; size: NA; J: TRBJ2-2; V: TRBV20-1; D: TRBD2
DNA: TGTGCCAGCTCCCCACAGGGCGGGGACACTGAAGCTTTCTTT; CDR3: CASSPQGGDTEAFF; size: many; J: TRBJ1-1; V: TRBV18; D: NA
DNA: TGTGCCATCAGTACTGGACTAGCGGGAATAGCCGGGGAGCTGTTTTTT; CDR3: CAISTGLAGIAGELFF; size: few; J: TRBJ2-2; V: TRBV10-3; D: TRBD2
DNA: TGCAGTGCTGGTGACAGGTCTAGAGGCTACACCTTC; CDR3: CSAGDRSRGYTF; size: many; J: TRBJ1-2; V: TRBV20-1; D: NA
DNA: TGTGCCAGCAGCAGCGGTGCTAGCGGAGGGGTATACAATGAGCAGTTCTTC; CDR3: CASSSGASGGVYNEQFF; size: many; J: TRBJ2-1; V: TRBV7-9; D: TRBD2